This T cell receptor (beta chain) was observed in a study of TIL therapy for anti-PD-1-resistant metastatic lung cancer. The immunoSEQ assay was v3. Here immunoSEQ multiplex PCR was the method, and the copy in TCRdb shows in-frame clones only, minus some. The profile covers just over 20,000 clones, with about 78% appearing a single time and about 7% taken by the ten largest. Indicated time point: pre-treatment sample, taken before nivolumab and TIL therapy. This CDR3 spans 14 amino acids. CDR1 is SEHNR, CDR2 FQNEAQ, per germline (reference sequence). The material was blood, obtained at baseline. The sequence came from a person aged 25 to 80 with non-small cell lung cancer. The chain uses TRBV7-9 and TRBJ2-5, with TRBD1 as a possible D gene (6 bases). The J call is in doubt because the DNA end fits TRBJ2-7 better. The CDR3, as DNA: TGTGCCAGCAGCTTTTGGGGGACAAACTACGAGCAGTACTTC. Its translation: CASSFWGTNYEQYF.